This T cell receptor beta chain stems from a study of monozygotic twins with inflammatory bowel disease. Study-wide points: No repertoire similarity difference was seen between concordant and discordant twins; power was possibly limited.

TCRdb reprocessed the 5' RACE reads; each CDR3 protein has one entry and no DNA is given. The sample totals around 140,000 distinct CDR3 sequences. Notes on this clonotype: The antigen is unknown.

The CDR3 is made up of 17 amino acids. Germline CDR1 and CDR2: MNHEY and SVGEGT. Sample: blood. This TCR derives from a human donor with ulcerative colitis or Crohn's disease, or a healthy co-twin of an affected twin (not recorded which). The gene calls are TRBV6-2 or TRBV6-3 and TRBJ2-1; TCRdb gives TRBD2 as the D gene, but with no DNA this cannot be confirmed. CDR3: CASSYSVGAGWNNEQFF.